The present T cell receptor (beta chain) was sequenced within a study of vaccination and CD4 T cells after COVID-19. Study at large: The study enrolled six male and four female convalescents, two of whom were Hispanic. A median of around 70 days (range 14 to 241) separated dose two from the taking of post-vaccine samples.

This CDR3 has 15 residues. Germline V lookup: CDR1 SGHDT, CDR2 YYEEEE. The trim removed 1 base at V and 4 bases at J, leaving 7 bases unmatched. To note about this clonotype: The target antigen is unknown.

Cultured CD4+ T-cell DNA underwent Oncomine TCR Beta short-read sequencing. A single record per CDR3 protein comes from TCRdb applying MiXCR to the PCR reads. The table includes over 10,000 distinct CDR3 sequences, 35% detected once. Treatment of the sample: roughly 11-day PBMC culture with coronavirus spike peptide pools or control peptides (ViraFEST assay). This TCR came from a human donor who had recovered from COVID-19. This sequence joins TRBV5-6 and TRBJ1-2; TRBD1 matches at 7 bases. Sequenced: CD4+ T cells from blood, cultured in vitro. The CDR3, as DNA: TGTGCCAGCAGCTTGAGTAGGGGGCTGGGCTATGGCTACACCTTC. This translates into CASSLSRGLGYGYTF.